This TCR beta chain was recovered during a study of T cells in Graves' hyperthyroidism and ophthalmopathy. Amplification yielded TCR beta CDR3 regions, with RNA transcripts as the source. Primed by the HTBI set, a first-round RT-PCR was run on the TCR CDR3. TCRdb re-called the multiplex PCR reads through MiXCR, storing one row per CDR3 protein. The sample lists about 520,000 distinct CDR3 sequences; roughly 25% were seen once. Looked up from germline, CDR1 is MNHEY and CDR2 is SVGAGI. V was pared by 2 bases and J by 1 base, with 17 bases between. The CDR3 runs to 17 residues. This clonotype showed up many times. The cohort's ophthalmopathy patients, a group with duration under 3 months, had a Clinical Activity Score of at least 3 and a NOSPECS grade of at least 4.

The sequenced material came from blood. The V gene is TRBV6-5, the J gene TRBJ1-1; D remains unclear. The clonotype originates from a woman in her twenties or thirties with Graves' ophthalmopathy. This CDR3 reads CASSYTIGRIRNTEAFF. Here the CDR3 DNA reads TGTGCCAGCAGTTACACCATAGGACGGATAAGGAACACTGAAGCTTTCTTT.